The sequence of this T cell receptor beta chain was determined in a study of immune evolution from preneoplasia to lung adenocarcinoma. Broader study findings: Normal lung had the highest top T cell clone frequencies. Clonality was highest in normal lung, lower in later-stage lesions apparently.

This clone was recorded once. No antigen is known for it. Generated by immunoSEQ multiplex PCR, the TCRdb table keeps only in-frame clones and is missing some. Among 11,000 to 15,000 clones listed, 80% were seen once. Histologic diagnosis was independently verified by two lung pathologists. There are 15 residues in the CDR3. Germline V gives CDR1 SGHDN, CDR2 FVKESK. The V end was cut by 4 bases, the J end by 10 bases, with 17 bases between. The sequence was collected from a person aged 65-85 years with lung adenocarcinoma. Input material: FFPE minimally invasive lung adenocarcinoma tissue. The chain carries TRBV14 and TRBJ1-6; D gene unclear. The CDR3 nucleotides are TGTGCCAGCAGCCCCATAGAGGGCGCGGAATCACCCCTCCACTTT. Residues: CASSPIEGAESPLHF.